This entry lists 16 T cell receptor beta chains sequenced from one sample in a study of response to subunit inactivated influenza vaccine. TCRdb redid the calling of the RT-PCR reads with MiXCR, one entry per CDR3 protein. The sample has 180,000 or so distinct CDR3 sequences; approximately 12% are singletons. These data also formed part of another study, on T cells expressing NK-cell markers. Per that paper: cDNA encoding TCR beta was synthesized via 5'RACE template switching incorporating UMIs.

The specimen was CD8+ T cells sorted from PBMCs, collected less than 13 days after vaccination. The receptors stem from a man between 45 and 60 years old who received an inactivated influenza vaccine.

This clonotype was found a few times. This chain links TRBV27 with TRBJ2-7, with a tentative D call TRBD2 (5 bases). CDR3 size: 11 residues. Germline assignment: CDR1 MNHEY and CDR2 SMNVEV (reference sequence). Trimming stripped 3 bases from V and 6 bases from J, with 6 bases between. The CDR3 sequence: CASSFGIEQYF. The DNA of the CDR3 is TGTGCCAGCAGTTTCGGGATCGAGCAGTACTTC.

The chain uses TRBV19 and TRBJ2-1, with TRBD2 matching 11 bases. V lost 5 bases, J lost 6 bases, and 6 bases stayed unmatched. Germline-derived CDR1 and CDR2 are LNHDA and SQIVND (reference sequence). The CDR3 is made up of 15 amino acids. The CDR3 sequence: CASSLTSGTVNEQFF. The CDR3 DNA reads TGTGCCAGTAGTTTGACTAGCGGGACCGTCAATGAGCAGTTCTTC.

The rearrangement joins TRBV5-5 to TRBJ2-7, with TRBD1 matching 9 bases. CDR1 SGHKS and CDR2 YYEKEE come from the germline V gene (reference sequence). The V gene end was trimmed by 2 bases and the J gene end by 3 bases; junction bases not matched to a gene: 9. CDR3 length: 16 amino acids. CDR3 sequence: CASSFLKGQGDYEQYF. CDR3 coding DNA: TGTGCCAGCAGCTTTCTTAAGGGACAGGGTGACTACGAGCAGTACTTC.

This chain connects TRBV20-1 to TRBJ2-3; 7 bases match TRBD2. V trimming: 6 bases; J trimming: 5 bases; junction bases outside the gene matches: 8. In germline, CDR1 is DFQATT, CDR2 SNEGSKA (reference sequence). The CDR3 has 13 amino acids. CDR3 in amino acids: CSAYLGEGDTQYF. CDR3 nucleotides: TGCAGTGCATATCTAGGGGAGGGAGATACGCAGTATTTT.

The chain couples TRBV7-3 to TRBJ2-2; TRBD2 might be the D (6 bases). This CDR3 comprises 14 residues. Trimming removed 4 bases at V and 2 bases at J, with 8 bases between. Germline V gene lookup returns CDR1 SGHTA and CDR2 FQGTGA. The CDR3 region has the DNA TGTGCCAGCAGCTGGGACTTTAACACCGGGGAGCTGTTTTTT. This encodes CASSWDFNTGELFF.

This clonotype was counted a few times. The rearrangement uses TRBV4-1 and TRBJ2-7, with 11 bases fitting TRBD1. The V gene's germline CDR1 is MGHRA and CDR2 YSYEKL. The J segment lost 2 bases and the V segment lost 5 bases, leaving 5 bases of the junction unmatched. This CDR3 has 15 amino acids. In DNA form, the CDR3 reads TGCGCCAGCAGCTGGCCGGGACAGGGGGCCTACGAGCAGTACTTC. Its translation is CASSWPGQGAYEQYF.

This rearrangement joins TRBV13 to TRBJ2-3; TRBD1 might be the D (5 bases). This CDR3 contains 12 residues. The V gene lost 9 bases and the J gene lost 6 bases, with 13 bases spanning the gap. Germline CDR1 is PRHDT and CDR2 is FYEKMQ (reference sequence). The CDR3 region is CASGIKGDTQYF. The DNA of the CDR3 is TGTGCCAGTGGGATAAAGGGGGATACGCAGTATTTT. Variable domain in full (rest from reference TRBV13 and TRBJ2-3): AAGVIQSPRHLIKEKRETATLKCYPIPRHDTVYWYQQGPGQDPQFLISFYEKMQSDKGSIPDRFSAQQFSDYHSELNMSSLELGDSALYFCASGIKGDTQYFGPGTRLTVL.

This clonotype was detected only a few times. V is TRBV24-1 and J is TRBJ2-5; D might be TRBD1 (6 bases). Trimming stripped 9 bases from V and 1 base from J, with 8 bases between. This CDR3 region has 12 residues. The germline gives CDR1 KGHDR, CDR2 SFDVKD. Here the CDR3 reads CATQGSQETQYF. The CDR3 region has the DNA TGTGCCACCCAGGGGAGCCAAGAGACCCAGTACTTC.

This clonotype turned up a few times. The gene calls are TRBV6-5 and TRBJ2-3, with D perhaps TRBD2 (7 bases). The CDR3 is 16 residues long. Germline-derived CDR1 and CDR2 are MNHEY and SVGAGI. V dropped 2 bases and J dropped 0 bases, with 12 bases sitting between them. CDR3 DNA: TGTGCCAGCAGTTACCCGGGGGGCGGGAGCACAGATACGCAGTATTTT. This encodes CASSYPGGGSTDTQYF.

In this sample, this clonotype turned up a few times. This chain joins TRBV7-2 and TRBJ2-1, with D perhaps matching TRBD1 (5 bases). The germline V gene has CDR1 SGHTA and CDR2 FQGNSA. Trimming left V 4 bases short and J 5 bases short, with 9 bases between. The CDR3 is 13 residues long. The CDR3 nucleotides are TGTGCCAGCAGCTCGTTGACAGACAATGAGCAGTTCTTC. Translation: CASSSLTDNEQFF.

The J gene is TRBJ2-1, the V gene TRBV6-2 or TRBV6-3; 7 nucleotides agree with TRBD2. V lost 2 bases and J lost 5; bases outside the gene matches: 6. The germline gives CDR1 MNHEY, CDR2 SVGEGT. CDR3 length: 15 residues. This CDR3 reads CASSYGSGGHNEQFF. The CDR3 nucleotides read TGTGCCAGCAGTTACGGATCGGGAGGCCACAATGAGCAGTTCTTC.

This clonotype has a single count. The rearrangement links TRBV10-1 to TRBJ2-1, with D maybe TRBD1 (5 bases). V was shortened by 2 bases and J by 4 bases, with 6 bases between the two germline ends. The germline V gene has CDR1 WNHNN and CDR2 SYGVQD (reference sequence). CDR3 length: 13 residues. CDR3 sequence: CASSEDSYNEQFF. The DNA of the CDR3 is TGCGCCAGCAGTGAGGACAGTTACAATGAGCAGTTCTTC.

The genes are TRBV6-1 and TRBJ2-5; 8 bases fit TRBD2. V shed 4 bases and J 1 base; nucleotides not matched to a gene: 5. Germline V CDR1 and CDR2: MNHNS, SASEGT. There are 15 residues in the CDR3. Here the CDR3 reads CASSALAGLQETQYF. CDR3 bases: TGTGCCAGCAGTGCGCTAGCGGGTCTCCAAGAGACCCAGTACTTC.

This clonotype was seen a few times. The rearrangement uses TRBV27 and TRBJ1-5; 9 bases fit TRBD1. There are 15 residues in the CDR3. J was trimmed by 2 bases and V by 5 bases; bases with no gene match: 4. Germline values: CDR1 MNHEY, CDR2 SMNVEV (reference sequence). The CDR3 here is CASSADRGGNQPQHF. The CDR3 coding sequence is TGTGCCAGCAGTGCGGACAGGGGTGGCAATCAGCCCCAGCATTTT.

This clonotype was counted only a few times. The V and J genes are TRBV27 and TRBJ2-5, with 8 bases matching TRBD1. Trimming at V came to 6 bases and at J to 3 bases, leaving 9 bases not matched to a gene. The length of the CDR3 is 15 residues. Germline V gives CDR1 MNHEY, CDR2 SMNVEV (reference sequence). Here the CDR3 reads CASRYRGVLEETQYF. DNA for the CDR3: TGTGCCAGCAGATACAGGGGGGTTCTGGAAGAGACCCAGTACTTC.

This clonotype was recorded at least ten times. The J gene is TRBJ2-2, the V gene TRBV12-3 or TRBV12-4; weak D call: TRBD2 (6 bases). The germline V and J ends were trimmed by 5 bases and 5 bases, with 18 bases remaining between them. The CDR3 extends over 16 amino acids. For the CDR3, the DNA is TGTGCCAGCAGTGCGGGATCGGTCATCGTAACCGGGGAGCTGTTTTTT. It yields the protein CASSAGSVIVTGELFF.